This record looks at one T cell receptor beta chain sequence and its context. This clonotype has a handful of counts. The specificity of this receptor is unknown. No much larger clone is present one base from it, and per-base qualities are unavailable. TCR beta CDR3 regions were amplified from RNA transcripts for repertoire sequencing. HTBI primers and the Qiagen OneStep RT-PCR kit were used in a first-round RT-PCR, which was followed by a second-round multiplex PCR, size selection and purification. Sequencing of the libraries was carried out on an Illumina HiSeq2000 in paired-end mode with 100 bp reads. The paper's data handling went like this. SOAPnuke was used for read processing, and reads with adapters, uncalled bases, a mean Phred below 15, or no exact constant-primer or identifier match were discarded. COPE v1.2.5 was used to merge high-quality paired reads. Clonotypes were defined as unique nucleotide sequences and were aligned to IMGT TRB V, D and J references using MiTCR v1.1. The analysis was limited to V-J combinations with a frequency above 0.0001, which together covered approximately 99% of the repertoires. For each V-J combination, a TCR clonal expansion and chaos score was defined as F50 clonal expansion divided by the chaos observed in the TCRdist matrix. Features were reduced by Welch's t-statistics and random forest to about a dozen V-J combinations, which fed a naive Bayes classifier. Thyroid-blood repertoire similarity was quantified with the Morisita-Horn index. TCRdb applied fastp at Q25 and MiXCR to the public reads, then kept only in-frame beta chains. Each CDR3 protein gets just one entry, which takes the most common genes and DNA from the rows behind it. TCRdb's processing, not the study's, gives the V and J calls here. The sample table shows over a million distinct CDR3 sequences, and less than 45% are seen once. The ten largest clones represent around 10% of the sample.

The source of the sample is a study of Graves' ophthalmopathy and Graves' hyperthyroidism (dated by TCRdb to 2017 to 2018). Regarding the study in general: Stable hyperthyroidism was defined as no progression to ophthalmopathy within 18 months of follow-up. T-cell repertoires of thyroid tissue and blood were compared in over 5 hyperthyroidism patients. To tell Graves' ophthalmopathy apart from Graves' hyperthyroidism, and to predict which patients would progress to ophthalmopathy, the study relied on TCR beta repertoire signatures. In total, over 130 blood samples were TCR-sequenced: fewer than 50 ophthalmopathy, some 72 hyperthyroidism and approximately 17 hyperthyroidism-to-ophthalmopathy patients. Following sample collection, hyperthyroidism patients were given methimazole at a starting dose of 30 mg daily, and ophthalmopathy patients were given high-dose intravenous methylprednisolone. A discovery set of 100 patients (more than 40 ophthalmopathy, approximately 58 stable hyperthyroidism) was enrolled to explore V-J signatures distinguishing ophthalmopathy from hyperthyroidism. The independent validation cohort included under 20 hyperthyroidism patients plus 17 patients who later progressed from hyperthyroidism to ophthalmopathy. Study-level results and caveats: In validation, the model predicted ophthalmopathy progression with 55% to 71% sensitivity and approximately 75% specificity; 12 predicted patients were CT-confirmed with GO in a median of around 6.5 months. Among expanded thyroid clonotypes with frequency above 0.001, most also showed up in blood, which suggests that blood repertoires may reflect the thyroid immune response. In cross-validation, the 13-signature model distinguished ophthalmopathy from stable hyperthyroidism with less than 90% sensitivity and 81.08% specificity, while in the test set the corresponding values were about 79% and 69%. Sample size was not predetermined statistically, and investigators were not blinded to group allocation.

Reading the germline V gene (reference sequence) gives CDR1 GTSNPN and CDR2 SVGIG. Relative to germline, V is 1 base shorter and J is 6 bases shorter, with 9 bases between their ends. Reading from cysteine to phenylalanine, the CDR3 counts 12 amino acids. Only CDR3 DNA remains: 36 bases, in frame from the first base. Patients with hyperthyroidism were aged 18 to 65 years, had been newly diagnosed, and had a disease duration of less than 2 months. Patients with other autoimmune diseases, uncontrolled infections, pregnancy or lactation were excluded from the study. Diagnosis relied on clinical symptoms, serum thyroxine, TRAb, thyroid ultrasound and orbital computed tomography. Trizol reagent was used to extract the total RNA, and its quality was then checked on an Agilent 2100 Bioanalyzer.

The sample consisted of peripheral blood or thyroid tissue (not recorded which). The receptor chain draws on TRBV30 and TRBJ2-5; the D gene remains uncertain. This receptor was obtained from an adult man with Graves' hyperthyroidism. The CDR3 region reads CAWSEAAQTQYF. The bases are TGTGCCTGGAGTGAGGCAGCTCAGACCCAGTACTTC.